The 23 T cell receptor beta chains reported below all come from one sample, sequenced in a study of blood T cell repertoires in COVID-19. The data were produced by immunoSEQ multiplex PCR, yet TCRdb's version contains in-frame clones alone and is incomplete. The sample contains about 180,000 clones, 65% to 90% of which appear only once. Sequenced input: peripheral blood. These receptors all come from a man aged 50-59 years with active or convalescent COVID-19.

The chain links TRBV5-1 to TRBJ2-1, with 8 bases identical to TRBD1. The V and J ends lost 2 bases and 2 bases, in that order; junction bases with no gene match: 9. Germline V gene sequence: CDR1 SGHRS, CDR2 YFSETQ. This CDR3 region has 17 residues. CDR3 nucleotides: TGCGCCAGCAGCTTCGGCCGGGACAGGACCCCCTACAATGAGCAGTTCTTC. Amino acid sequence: CASSFGRDRTPYNEQFF.

CDR3 nucleotides: TGTGCCAGCAGCATACGACAGGCACATTCTCCCTACGAGCAGTACTTC. It translates to CASSIRQAHSPYEQYF. J is TRBJ2-7 and V is TRBV5-6, with TRBD1 as a possible D gene (6 bases). CDR1 SGHDT and CDR2 YYEEEE come from the germline V gene. The CDR3 totals 16 residues. Trimming took off 4 bases at V and 2 bases at J, with 19 bases between the two ends.

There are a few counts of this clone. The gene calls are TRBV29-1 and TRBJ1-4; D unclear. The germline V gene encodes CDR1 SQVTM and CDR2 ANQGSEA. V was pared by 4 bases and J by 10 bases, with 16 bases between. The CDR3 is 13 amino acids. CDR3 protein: CSVAPDGSGKLFF. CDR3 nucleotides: TGCAGCGTTGCCCCCGACGGCTCAGGAAAACTGTTTTTT.

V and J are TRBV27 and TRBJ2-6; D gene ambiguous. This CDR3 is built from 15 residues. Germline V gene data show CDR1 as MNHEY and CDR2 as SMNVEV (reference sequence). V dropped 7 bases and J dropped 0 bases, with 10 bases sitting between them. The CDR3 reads CASNPKFSGANVLTF. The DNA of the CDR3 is TGTGCCAGCAATCCTAAGTTCTCTGGGGCCAACGTCCTGACTTTC.

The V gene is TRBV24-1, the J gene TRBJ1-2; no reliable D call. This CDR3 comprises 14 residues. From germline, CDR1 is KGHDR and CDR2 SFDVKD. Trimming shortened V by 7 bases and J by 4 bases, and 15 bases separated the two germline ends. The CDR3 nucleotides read TGTGCCACCAGCCCGGGGTTTTACATCTATGGCTACACCTTC. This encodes CATSPGFYIYGYTF.

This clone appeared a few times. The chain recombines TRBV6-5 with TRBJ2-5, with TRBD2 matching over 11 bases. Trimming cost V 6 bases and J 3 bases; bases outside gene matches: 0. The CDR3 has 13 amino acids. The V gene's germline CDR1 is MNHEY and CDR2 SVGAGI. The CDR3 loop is CASRLAGEETQYF. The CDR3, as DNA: TGTGCCAGCAGACTAGCGGGAGAAGAGACCCAGTACTTC.

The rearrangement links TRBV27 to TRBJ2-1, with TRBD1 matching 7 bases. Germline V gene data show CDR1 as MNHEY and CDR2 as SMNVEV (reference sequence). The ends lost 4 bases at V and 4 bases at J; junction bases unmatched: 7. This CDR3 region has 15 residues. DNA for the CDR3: TGTGCCAGCAGTTCAGCAAGGGACAGTTACAATGAGCAGTTCTTC. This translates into CASSSARDSYNEQFF.

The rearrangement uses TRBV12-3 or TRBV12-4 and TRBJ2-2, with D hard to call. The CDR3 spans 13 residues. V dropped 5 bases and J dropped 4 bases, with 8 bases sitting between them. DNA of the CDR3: TGTGCCAGCAGTGTGACGGGCACCGGGGAGCTGTTTTTT. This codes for CASSVTGTGELFF.

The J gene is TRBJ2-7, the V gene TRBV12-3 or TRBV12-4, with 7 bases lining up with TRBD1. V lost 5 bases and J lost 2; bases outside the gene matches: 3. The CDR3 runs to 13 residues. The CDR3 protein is CASSRGLTYEQYF. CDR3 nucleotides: TGTGCCAGCAGTAGGGGGCTCACCTACGAGCAGTACTTC.

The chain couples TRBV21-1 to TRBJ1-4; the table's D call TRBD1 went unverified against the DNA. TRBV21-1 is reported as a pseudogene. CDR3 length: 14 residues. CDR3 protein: CASKKDRANEKLFF. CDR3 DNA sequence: TGTGCCAGCAAAAAGGACAGGGCGAATGAAAAACTGTTTTTT.

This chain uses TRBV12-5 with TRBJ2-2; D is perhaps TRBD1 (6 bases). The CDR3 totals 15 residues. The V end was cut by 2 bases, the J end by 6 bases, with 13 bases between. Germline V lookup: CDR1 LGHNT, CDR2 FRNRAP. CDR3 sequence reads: CASGLRVQGAGELFF. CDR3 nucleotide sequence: TGTGCTAGTGGTTTGAGGGTACAGGGTGCCGGGGAGCTGTTTTTT.

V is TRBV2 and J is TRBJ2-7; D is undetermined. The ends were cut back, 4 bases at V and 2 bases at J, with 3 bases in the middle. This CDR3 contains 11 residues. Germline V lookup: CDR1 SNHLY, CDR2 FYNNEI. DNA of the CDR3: TGTGCCAGCAGTGGTACCTACGAGCAGTACTTC. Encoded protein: CASSGTYEQYF.

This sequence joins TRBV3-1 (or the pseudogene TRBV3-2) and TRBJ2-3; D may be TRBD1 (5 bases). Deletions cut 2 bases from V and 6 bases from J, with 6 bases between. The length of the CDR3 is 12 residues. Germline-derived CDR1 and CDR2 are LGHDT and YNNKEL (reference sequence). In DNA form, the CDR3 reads TGTGCCAGCAGCCAAAAGGGGGATACGCAGTATTTT. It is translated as CASSQKGDTQYF.

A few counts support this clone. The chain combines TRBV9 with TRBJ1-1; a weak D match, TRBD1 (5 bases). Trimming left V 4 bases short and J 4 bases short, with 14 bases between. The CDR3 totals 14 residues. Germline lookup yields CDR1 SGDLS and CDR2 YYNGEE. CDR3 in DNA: TGTGCCAGCAGCTCTACCCAGGGATTCACTGAAGCTTTCTTT. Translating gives CASSSTQGFTEAFF.

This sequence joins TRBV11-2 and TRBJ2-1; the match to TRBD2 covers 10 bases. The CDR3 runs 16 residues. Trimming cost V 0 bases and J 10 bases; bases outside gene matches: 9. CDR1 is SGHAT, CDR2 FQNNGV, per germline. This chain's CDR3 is CASSLDPSGGAWEQFF. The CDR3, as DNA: TGTGCCAGCAGCTTAGATCCGAGCGGGGGGGCCTGGGAGCAGTTCTTC. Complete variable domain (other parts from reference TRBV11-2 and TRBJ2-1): EAGVAQSPRYKIIEKRQSVAFWCNPISGHATLYWYQQILGQGPKLLIQFQNNGVVDDSQLPKDRFSAERLKGVDSTLKIQPAKLEDSAVYLCASSLDPSGGAWEQFFGPGTRLTVL.

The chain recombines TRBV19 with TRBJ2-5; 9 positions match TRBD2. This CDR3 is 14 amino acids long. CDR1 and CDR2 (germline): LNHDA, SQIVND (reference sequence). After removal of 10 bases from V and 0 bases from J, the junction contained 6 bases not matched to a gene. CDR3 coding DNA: TGTGCCACCCGATGGACTAGCGACCAAGAGACCCAGTACTTC. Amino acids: CATRWTSDQETQYF.

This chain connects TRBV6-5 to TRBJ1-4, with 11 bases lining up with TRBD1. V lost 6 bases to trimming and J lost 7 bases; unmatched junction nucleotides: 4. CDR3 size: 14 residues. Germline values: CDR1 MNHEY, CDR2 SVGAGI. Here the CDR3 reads CASRGQGASEKLFF. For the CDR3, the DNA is TGTGCCAGCAGAGGACAGGGGGCGAGTGAAAAACTGTTTTTT.

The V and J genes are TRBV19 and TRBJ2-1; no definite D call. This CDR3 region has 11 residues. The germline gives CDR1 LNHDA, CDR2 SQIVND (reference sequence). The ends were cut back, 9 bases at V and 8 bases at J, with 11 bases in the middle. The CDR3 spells CASRQFDEQFF. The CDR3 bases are TGTGCCAGCCGTCAGTTCGATGAGCAGTTCTTC.

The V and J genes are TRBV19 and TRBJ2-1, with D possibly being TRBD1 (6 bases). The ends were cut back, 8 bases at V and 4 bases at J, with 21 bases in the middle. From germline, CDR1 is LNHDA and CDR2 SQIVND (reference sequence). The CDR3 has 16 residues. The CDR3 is CASRRAGTKNYNEQFF. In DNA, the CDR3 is TGTGCCAGTCGCCGGGCCGGGACAAAAAATTACAATGAGCAGTTCTTC.

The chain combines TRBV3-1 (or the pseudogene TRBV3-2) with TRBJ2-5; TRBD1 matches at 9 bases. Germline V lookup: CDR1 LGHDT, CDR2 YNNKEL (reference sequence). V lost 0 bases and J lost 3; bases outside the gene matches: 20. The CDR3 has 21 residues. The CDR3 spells CASSQERQGVVSGPIKETQYF. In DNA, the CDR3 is TGTGCCAGCAGCCAAGAGAGACAGGGGGTGGTTAGTGGCCCTATTAAAGAGACCCAGTACTTC.

The DNA of the CDR3 is TGCGCCAGCAGCTTGGGGCCTAGGGGGAACAATGAGCAGTTCTTC. Translated, it gives CASSLGPRGNNEQFF. The rearrangement joins TRBV5-1 to TRBJ2-1, with D possibly being TRBD1 (6 bases). CDR1 is SGHRS and CDR2 is YFSETQ in the germline V gene. This CDR3 region has 15 residues. Between the trimmed V and J ends, which lost 0 bases and 5 bases, there was a span of 12 bases.

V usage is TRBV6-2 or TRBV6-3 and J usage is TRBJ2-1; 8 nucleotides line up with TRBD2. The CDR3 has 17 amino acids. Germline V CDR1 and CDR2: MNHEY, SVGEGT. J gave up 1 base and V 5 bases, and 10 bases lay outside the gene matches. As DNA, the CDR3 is TGTGCCAGCAGTGATAGGTCGGGGGGGAAGTCCTACAATGAGCAGTTCTTC. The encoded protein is CASSDRSGGKSYNEQFF.

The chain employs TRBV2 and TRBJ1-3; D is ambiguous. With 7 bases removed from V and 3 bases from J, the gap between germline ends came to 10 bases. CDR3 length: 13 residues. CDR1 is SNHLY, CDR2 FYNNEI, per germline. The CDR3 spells CASNQANGNTIYF. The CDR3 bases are TGTGCCAGCAATCAGGCAAATGGAAACACCATATATTTT.